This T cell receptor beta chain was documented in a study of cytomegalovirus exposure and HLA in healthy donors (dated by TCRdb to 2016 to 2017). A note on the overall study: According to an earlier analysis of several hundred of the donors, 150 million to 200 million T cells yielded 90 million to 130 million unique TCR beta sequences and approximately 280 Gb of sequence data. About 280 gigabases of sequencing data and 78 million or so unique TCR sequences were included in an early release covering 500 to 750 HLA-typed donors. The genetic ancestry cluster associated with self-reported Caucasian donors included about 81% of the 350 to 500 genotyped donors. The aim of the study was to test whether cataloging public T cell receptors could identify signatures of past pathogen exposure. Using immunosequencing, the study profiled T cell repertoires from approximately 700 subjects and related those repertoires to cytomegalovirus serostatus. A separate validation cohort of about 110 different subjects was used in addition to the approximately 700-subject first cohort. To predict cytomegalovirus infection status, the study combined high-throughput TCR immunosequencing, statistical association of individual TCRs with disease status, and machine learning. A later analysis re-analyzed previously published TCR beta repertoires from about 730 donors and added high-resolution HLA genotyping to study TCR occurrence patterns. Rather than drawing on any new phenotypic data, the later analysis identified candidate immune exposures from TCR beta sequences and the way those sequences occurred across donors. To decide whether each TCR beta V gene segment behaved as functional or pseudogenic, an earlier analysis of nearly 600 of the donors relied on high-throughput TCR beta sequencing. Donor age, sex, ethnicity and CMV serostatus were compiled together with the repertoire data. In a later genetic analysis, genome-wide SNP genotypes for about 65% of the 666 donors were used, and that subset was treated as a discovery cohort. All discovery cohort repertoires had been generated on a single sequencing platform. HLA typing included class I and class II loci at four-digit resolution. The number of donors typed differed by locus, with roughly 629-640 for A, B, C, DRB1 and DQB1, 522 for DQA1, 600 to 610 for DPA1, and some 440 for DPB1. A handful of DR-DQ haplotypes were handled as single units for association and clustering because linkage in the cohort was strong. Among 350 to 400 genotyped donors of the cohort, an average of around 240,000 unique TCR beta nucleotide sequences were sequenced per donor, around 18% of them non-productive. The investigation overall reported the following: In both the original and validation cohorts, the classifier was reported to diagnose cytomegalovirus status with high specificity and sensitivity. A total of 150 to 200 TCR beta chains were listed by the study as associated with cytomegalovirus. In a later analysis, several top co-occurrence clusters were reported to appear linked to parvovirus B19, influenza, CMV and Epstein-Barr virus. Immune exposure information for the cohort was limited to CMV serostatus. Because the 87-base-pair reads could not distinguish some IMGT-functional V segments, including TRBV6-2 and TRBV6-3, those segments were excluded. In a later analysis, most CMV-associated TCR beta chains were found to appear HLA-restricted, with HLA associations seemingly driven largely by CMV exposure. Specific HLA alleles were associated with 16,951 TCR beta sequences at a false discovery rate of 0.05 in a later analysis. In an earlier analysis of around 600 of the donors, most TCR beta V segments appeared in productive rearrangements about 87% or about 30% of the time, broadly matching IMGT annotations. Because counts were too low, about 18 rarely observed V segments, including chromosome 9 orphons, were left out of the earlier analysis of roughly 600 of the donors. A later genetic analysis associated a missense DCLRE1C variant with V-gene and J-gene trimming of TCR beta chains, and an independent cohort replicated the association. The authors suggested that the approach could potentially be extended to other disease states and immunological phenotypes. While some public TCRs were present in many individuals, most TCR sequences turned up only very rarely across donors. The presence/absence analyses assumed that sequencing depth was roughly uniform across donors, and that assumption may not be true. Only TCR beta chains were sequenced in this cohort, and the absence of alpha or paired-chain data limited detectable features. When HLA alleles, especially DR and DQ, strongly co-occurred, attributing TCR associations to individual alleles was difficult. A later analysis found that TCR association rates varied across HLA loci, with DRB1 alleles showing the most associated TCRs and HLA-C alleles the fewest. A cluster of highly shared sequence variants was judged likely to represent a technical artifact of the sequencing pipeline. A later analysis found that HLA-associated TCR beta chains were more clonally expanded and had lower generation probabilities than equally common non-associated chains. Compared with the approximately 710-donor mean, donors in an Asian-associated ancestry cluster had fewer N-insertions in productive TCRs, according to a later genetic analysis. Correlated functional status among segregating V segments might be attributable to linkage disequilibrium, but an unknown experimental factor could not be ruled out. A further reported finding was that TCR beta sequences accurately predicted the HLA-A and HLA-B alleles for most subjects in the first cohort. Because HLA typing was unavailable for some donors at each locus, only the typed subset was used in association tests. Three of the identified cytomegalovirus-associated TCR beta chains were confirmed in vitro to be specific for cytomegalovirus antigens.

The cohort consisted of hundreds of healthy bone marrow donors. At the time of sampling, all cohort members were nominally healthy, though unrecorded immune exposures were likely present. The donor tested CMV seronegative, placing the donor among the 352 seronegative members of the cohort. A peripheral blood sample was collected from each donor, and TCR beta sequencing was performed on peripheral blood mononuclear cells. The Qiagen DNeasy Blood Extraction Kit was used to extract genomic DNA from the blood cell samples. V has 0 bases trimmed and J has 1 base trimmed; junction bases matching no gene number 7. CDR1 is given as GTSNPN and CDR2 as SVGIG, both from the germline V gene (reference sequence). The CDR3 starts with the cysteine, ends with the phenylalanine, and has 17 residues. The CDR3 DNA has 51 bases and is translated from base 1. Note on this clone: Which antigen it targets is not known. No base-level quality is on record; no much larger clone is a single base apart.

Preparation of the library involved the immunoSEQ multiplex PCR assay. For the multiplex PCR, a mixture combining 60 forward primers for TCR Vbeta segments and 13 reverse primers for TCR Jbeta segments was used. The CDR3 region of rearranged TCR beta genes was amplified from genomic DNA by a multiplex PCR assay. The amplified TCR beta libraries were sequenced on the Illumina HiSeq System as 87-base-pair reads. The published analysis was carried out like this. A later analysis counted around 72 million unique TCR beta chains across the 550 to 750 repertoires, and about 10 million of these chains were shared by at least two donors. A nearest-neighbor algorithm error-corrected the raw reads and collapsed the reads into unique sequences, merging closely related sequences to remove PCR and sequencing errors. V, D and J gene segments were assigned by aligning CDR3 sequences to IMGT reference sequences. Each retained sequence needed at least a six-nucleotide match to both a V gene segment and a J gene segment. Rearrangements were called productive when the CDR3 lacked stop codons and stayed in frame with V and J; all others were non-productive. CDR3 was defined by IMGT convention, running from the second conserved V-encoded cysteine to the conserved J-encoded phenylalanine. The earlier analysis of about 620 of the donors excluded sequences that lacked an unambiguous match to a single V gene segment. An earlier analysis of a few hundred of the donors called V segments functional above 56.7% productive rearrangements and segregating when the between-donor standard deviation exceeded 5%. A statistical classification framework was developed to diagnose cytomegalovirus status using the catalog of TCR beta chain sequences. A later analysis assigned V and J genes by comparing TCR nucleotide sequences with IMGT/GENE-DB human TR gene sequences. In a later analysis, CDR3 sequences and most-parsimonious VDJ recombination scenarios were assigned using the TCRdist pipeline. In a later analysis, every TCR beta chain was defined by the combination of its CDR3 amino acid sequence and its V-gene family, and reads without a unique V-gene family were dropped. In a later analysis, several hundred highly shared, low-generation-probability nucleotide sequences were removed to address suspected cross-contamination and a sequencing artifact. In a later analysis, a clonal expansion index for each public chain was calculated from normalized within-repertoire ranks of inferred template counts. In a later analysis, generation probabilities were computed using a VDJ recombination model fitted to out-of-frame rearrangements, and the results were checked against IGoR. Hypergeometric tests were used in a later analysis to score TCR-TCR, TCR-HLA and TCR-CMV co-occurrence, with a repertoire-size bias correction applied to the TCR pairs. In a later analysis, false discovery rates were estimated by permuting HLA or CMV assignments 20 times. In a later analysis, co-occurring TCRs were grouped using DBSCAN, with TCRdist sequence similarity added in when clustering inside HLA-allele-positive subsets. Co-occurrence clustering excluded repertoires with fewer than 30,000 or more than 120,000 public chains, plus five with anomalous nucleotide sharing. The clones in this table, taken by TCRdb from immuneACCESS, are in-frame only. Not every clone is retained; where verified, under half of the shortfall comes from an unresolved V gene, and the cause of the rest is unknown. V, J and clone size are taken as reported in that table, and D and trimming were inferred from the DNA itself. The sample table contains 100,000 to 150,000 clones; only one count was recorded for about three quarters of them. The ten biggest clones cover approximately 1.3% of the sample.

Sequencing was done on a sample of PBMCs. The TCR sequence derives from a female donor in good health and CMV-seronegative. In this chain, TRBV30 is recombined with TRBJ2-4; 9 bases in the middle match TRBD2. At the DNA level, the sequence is TGTGCCTGGAGTGTATCGGGCGGGAGGGCCGCCAAAAACATTCAGTACTTC. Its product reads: CAWSVSGGRAAKNIQYF.